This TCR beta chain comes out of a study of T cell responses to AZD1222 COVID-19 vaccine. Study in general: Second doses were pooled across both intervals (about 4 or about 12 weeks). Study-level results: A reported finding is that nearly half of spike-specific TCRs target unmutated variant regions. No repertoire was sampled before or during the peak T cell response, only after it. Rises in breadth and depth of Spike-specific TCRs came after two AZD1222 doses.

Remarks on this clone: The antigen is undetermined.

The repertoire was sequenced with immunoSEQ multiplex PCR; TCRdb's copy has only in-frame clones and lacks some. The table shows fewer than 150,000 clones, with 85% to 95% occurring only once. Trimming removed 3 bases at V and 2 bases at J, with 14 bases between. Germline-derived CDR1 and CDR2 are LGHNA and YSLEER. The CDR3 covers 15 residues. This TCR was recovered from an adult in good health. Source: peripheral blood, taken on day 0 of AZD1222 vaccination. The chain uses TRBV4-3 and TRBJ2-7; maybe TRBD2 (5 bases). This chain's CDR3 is CASSQGVGTPYEQYF. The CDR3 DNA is TGCGCCAGCAGCCAGGGAGTGGGTACACCCTACGAGCAGTACTTC.